This T cell receptor beta chain is drawn from a study of OX40 agonist ivuxolimab in advanced cancers. On the study more broadly: The dose-escalation group included hepatocellular carcinoma, melanoma, renal cell carcinoma and head and neck cancer. Study results and limitations: Among expanded peripheral T cells, antigen specificity went undetermined. At 0.1 to 3.0 mg/kg and by week 6, clonal expansion occurred in CD4+ and CD8+ blood T cells. Partial responders treated at 0.1-3.0 mg/kg exhibited clonal expansion among the lowest measured.

Some clones are missing from TCRdb's copy, which holds only in-frame ones; the method was immunoSEQ multiplex PCR. The sample has roughly 73,000 clones, 84% seen once; the top ten hold roughly 2.1%. As to this clone: The antigen is unknown.

The CDR3 loop spans 15 amino acids. Losses at the gene ends were 4 bases for V and 7 bases for J; bases not matched to a gene: 8. In germline, CDR1 is GTSNPN, CDR2 SVGIG (reference sequence). The chain employs TRBV30 and TRBJ2-1, with 12 bases that match TRBD2. The receptor was isolated from an adult with an advanced solid tumor such as melanoma, head and neck, liver or kidney cancer. The sequencing here drew on CD4+ or CD8+ T cells sorted from blood, taken in a trial of the OX40 agonist ivuxolimab. CDR3 nucleotides: TGTGCCTGGACTAGCGGGAGGGCTTTGGTGAATGAGCAGTTCTTC. This encodes CAWTSGRALVNEQFF.